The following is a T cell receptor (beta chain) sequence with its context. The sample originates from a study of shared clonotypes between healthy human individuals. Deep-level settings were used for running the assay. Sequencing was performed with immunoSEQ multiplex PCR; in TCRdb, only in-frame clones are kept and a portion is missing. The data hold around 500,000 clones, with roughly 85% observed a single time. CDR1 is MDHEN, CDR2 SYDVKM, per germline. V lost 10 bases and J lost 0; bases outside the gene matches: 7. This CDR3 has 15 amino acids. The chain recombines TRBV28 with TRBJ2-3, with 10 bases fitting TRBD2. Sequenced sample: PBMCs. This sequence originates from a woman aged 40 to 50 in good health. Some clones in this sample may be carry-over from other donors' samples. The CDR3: CAIIAGGSSTDTQYF. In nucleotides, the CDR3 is TGTGCCATCATAGCGGGAGGCTCTAGCACAGATACGCAGTATTTT.